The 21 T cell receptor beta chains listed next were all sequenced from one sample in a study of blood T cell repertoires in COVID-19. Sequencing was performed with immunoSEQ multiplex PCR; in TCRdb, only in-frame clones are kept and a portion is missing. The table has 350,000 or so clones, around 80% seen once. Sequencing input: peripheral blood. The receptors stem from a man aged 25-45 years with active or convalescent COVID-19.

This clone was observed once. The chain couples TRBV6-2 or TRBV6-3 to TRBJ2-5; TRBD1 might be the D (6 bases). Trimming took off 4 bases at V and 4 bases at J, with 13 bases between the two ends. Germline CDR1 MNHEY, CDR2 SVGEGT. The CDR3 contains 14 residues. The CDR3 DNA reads TGTGCCAGCAGTTCAGGGGAAGGGCGAGAGACCCAGTACTTC. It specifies CASSSGEGRETQYF.

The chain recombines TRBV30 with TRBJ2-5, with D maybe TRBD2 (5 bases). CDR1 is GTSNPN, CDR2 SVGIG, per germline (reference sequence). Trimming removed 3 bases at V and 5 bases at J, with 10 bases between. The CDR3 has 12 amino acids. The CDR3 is CAWRRARETQYF. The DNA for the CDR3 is TGTGCCTGGAGGAGGGCTAGGGAGACCCAGTACTTC.

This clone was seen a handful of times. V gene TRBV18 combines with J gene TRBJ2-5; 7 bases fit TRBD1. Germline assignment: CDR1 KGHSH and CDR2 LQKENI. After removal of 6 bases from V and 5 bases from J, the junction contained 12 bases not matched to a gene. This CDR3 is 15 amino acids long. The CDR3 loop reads CASSPRTGEMETQYF. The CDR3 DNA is TGTGCCAGCTCGCCTAGGACAGGAGAGATGGAGACCCAGTACTTC.

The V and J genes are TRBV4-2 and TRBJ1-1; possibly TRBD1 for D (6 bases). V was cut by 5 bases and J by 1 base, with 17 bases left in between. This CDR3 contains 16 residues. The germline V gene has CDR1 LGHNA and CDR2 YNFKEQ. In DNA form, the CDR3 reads TGTGCCAGCAGCAAGGGGGACGCCCTACGGAACACTGAAGCTTTCTTT. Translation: CASSKGDALRNTEAFF.

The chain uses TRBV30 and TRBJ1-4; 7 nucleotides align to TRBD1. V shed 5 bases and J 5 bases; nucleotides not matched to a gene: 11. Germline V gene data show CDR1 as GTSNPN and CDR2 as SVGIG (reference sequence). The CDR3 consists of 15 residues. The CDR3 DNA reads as TGTGCCTGGCTGCCGTTTGGGACAGTAAATGAAAAACTGTTTTTT. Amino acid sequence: CAWLPFGTVNEKLFF.

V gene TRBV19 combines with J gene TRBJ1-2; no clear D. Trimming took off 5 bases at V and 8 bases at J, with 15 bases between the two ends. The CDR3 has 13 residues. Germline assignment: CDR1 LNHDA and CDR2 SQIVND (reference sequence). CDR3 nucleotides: TGTGCCAGTAGTCCCCTTGTGAGGGTGGGCTACACCTTC. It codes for CASSPLVRVGYTF.

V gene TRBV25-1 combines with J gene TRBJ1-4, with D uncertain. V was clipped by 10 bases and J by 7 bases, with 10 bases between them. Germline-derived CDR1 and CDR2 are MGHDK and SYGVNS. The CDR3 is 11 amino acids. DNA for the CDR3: TGTGCCATAGCTCTTGGTGAAAAACTGTTTTTT. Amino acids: CAIALGEKLFF.

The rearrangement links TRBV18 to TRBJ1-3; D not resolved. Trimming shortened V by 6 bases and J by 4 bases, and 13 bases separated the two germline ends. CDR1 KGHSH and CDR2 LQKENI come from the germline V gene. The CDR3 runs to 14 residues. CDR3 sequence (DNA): TGTGCCAGCTCCCTCACCGCGGAGGGAAACACCATATATTTT. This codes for CASSLTAEGNTIYF.

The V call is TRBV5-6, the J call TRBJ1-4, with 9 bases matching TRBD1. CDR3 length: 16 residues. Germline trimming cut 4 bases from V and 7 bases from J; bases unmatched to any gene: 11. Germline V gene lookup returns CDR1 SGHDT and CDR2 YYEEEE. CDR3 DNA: TGTGCCAGCAGCCGATCTCCGGGACAGGGTAGTGAAAAACTGTTTTTT. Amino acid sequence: CASSRSPGQGSEKLFF.

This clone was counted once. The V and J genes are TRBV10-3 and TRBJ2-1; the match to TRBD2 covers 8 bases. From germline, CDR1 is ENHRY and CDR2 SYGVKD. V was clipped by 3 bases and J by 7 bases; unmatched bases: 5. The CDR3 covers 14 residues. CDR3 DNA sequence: TGTGCCATCAGTGAAAGCGGGAGTACGAATGAGCAGTTCTTC. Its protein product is CAISESGSTNEQFF.

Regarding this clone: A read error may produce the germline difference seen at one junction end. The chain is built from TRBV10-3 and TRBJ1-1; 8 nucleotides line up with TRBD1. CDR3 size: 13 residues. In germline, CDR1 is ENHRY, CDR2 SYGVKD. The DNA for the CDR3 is TGTGCCATCGGTGACAGGGGAAACACTGAAGCTTTCTTT. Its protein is CAIGDRGNTEAFF.

The CDR3 region has the DNA TGTGCCAGTAGAATTGCCGGGACAGGGGGCAAAGGCTACACCTTC. Protein: CASRIAGTGGKGYTF. The V gene is TRBV19, the J gene TRBJ1-2; 12 bases agree with TRBD1. The CDR3 is made up of 15 amino acids. The junction had 10 bases not matched to a gene; V was cut back by 6 bases and J by 8 bases. The germline V gene has CDR1 LNHDA and CDR2 SQIVND (reference sequence).

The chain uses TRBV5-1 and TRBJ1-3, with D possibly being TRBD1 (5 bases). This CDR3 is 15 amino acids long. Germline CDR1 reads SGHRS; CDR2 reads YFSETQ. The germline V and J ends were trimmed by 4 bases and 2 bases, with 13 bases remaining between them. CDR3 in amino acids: CASSPIQGTGNTIYF. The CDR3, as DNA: TGCGCCAGCAGCCCAATCCAGGGAACTGGAAACACCATATATTTT.

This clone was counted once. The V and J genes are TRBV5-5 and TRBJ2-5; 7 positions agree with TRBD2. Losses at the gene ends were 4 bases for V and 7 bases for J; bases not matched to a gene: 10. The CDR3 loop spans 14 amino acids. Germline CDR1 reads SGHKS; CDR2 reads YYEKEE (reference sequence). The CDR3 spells CASSLGTNSGTQYF. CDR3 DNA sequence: TGTGCCAGCAGCCTAGGGACTAACTCTGGGACCCAGTACTTC.

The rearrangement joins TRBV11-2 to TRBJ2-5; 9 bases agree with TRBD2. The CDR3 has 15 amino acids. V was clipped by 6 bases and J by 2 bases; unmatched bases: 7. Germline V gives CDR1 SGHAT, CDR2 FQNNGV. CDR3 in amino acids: CASRMGLATQETQYF. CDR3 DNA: TGTGCCAGCAGAATGGGACTAGCAACTCAAGAGACCCAGTACTTC.

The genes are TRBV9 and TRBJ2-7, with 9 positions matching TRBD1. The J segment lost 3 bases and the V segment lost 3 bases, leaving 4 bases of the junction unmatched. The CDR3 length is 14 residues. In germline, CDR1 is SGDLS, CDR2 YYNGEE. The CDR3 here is CASSGGQGDYEQYF. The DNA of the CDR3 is TGTGCCAGCAGCGGGGGACAGGGAGACTACGAGCAGTACTTC.

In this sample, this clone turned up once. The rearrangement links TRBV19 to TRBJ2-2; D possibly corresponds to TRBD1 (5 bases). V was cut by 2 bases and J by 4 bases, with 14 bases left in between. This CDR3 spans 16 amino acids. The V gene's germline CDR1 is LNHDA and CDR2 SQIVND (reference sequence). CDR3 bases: TGTGCCAGTAGTATAACGGGCAGGGTAGCCACCGGGGAGCTGTTTTTT. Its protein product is CASSITGRVATGELFF.

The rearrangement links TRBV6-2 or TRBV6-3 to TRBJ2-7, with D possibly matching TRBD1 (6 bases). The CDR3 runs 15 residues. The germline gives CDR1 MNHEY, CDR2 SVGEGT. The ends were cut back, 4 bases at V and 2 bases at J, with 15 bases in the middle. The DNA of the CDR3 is TGTGCCAGCAGTTCCCTCGACAGGCCCCCCTACGAGCAGTACTTC. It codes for CASSSLDRPPYEQYF.

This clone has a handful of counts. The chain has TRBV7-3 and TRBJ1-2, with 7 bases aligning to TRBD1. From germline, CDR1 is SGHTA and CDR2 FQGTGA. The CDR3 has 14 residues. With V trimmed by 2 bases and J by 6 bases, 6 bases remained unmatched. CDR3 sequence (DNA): TGTGCCAGCAGCTTATTCGGAGGGGGCGATGGCTACACCTTC. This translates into CASSLFGGGDGYTF.

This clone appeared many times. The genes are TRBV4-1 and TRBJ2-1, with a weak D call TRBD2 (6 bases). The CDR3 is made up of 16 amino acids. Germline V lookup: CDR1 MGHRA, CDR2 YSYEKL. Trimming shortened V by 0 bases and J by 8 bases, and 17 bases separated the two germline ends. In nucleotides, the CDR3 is TGCGCCAGCAGCCAAGAAGGACGGGAGAGTCTCGATGAGCAGTTCTTC. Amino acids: CASSQEGRESLDEQFF.

CDR3 DNA sequence: TGCGCCAGCAGCGCCAGGACAGGGGAGGGCGGGGAGCTGTTTTTT. It codes for CASSARTGEGGELFF. This rearrangement joins TRBV5-1 to TRBJ2-2, with 9 nucleotides matching TRBD1. Unmatched junction bases numbered 8, after V lost 4 bases and J lost 7 bases. The V gene's germline CDR1 is SGHRS and CDR2 YFSETQ. The length of the CDR3 is 15 residues.